Sequencing of this T cell receptor (beta chain) was carried out in a study of cytomegalovirus exposure and HLA in healthy donors. Study-level information: Most genotyped donors, roughly 80% of more than 300, had Caucasian-associated genetic ancestry.

PCR used 60 Vbeta primers and 13 Jbeta primers. The method was immunoSEQ multiplex PCR; TCRdb's version includes in-frame clones alone and lacks a portion of them. This listing includes around 120,000 clones. This CDR3 is built from 13 residues. Germline assignment: CDR1 LNHNV and CDR2 YYDKDF (reference sequence). The V end lost 0 bases, the J end lost 7 bases, and 7 bases lay between the germline ends. Of note for this clone: As yet, its antigen is unknown.

Study results and caveats: Earlier analysis found most TCR beta V segments productive about 87% or about 30% of the time. A few chains tied to CMV proved CMV antigen-specific in vitro.

This TCR derives from a man aged 45 to 65 in good health and CMV-seronegative. What was sequenced was PBMCs. The J gene is TRBJ1-5, the V gene TRBV15, with D maybe TRBD1 (5 bases). The CDR3 protein is CATSREQDQPQHF. In nucleotides, the CDR3 is TGTGCCACCAGCAGAGAACAGGACCAGCCCCAGCATTTT.